This T cell receptor beta chain stems from a study of blood T cell repertoires in COVID-19. Study-wide context: Acute and convalescent COVID-19 samples came from the United States, Italy and Spain. PBMCs, B-cell-depleted T cells, or T cells provided the cDNA or gDNA that made up the material.

Participants were aged about 18 to 90 years, lived in around 25 US areas, and enrolled virtually. Germline V CDR1 and CDR2: LGHNA, YNFKEQ. The CDR3 runs 16 residues. With V trimmed by 1 base and J by 3 bases, 4 bases remained unmatched. Under the authors' procedure: The assay estimated nucleated cells by amplifying reference gene primers. Assay used: immunoSEQ multiplex PCR; TCRdb lists only in-frame clones, some missing. That table gives V, J and clone size, and the DNA gave D and trimming. The data show 250,000 to 350,000 clones, roughly 90% seen once. The chain carries TRBV4-2 and TRBJ2-1, with 9 positions matching TRBD2. This clonotype was sampled from a woman aged 18-29 years with acute COVID-19. Sequencing input: PBMCs or T cells enriched from blood (not recorded which). CDR3 sequence: CASSQGSGSRYNEQFF. The DNA for the CDR3 is TGTGCCAGCAGCCAAGGTAGCGGGAGCCGCTACAATGAGCAGTTCTTC.